One and the same sample provided the 20 T cell receptor beta chains below, sequenced in a study of blood T cell repertoires in COVID-19. Clones were sequenced by immunoSEQ multiplex PCR, and TCRdb holds only the in-frame ones, with some missing. The sample holds about 26,000 clones, around 86% seen once. Sequencing was performed on peripheral blood. The receptors here all came from a human donor in a cohort sampled during active COVID-19. The donor label of this sample is uncertain.

V usage is TRBV5-4 and J usage is TRBJ1-2; perhaps TRBD1 as D (6 bases). Germline values: CDR1 SGHNT, CDR2 YYREEE (reference sequence). The CDR3 extends over 14 amino acids. Trimming stripped 3 bases from V and 7 bases from J, with 16 bases between. The CDR3 is CASSWEQGMGGYTF. The DNA for the CDR3 is TGTGCCAGCAGCTGGGAACAGGGTATGGGTGGCTACACCTTC.

In this sample, this clone turned up a few times. This chain links TRBV18 with TRBJ2-2; D is ambiguous. V gave up 1 base and J gave up 0 bases, with 9 bases separating them. CDR3 length equals 16 residues. Germline-derived CDR1 and CDR2 are KGHSH and LQKENI. The CDR3 nucleotides read TGTGCCAGCTCACCACGGGCAGCTACGAACACCGGGGAGCTGTTTTTT. Translating gives CASSPRAATNTGELFF.

The rearrangement joins TRBV7-6 to TRBJ2-3; unclear D gene. This CDR3 has 15 amino acids. V lost 0 bases to trimming and J lost 5 bases, with 12 bases between them. Germline CDR1 reads SGHVS; CDR2 reads FNYEAQ. The CDR3 region is CASSLAASLGDTQYF. CDR3 in DNA: TGTGCCAGCAGCTTAGCGGCCTCCCTTGGAGATACGCAGTATTTT.

With regard to this clone: Other nucleotide sequences from this sample produce the same CDR3. This sequence joins TRBV7-2 and TRBJ2-7; TRBD2 aligns across 9 bases. V dropped 2 bases and J dropped 3; count of bases not matched to a gene: 8. CDR1 is SGHTA, CDR2 FQGNSA, per germline. This CDR3 spans 16 amino acids. CDR3 bases: TGTGCCAGCAGCTTATCAGCGGGGGGAGGGGGCTACGAGCAGTACTTC. It is translated as CASSLSAGGGGYEQYF.

The chain links TRBV6-5 to TRBJ1-5; TRBD1 might be the D (5 bases). Looked up from germline, CDR1 is MNHEY and CDR2 is SVGAGI. V was trimmed by 7 bases and J by 4 bases, leaving 11 bases between them. The CDR3 is 13 amino acids. The CDR3 nucleotides are TGTGCCAGCAATCAGGGTGTTAATCAGCCCCAGCATTTT. Its translation is CASNQGVNQPQHF.

This chain joins TRBV7-2 and TRBJ2-7; 12 bases agree with TRBD1. The CDR3 has 16 residues. Germline trimming cut 5 bases from V and 5 bases from J; bases unmatched to any gene: 10. Germline V lookup: CDR1 SGHTA, CDR2 FQGNSA. CDR3 in DNA: TGTGCCAGCAGCGTTCGTGATGGGACAGGGGGCCACGAGCAGTACTTC. Translating gives CASSVRDGTGGHEQYF.

This rearrangement joins TRBV7-2 to TRBJ2-5; TRBD1 aligns across 7 bases. V gave up 2 bases and J gave up 4 bases; unmatched junction bases: 4. The CDR3 spans 14 residues. CDR1 and CDR2 from the germline V gene are SGHTA and FQGNSA. The CDR3 loop reads CASSLRGRAETQYF. As DNA, the CDR3 is TGTGCCAGCAGCTTAAGGGGGCGCGCAGAGACCCAGTACTTC.

The V gene is TRBV6-5, the J gene TRBJ2-3, with D possibly being TRBD1 (5 bases). The length of the CDR3 is 14 residues. V was trimmed by 3 bases and J by 8 bases, leaving 15 bases between them. Germline values: CDR1 MNHEY, CDR2 SVGAGI. CDR3 nucleotide sequence: TGTGCCAGCAGTTATGAAACAGGTCGTGGTACGCAGTATTTT. This gives the protein CASSYETGRGTQYF.

The count of this clone is one. V gene TRBV18 combines with J gene TRBJ1-2; 7 bases are a match to TRBD1. Germline loops: CDR1 KGHSH, CDR2 LQKENI. V was clipped by 3 bases and J by 7 bases; unmatched bases: 8. CDR3 size: 14 residues. CDR3 nucleotides: TGTGCCAGCTCACCTTGGACAGGAAGTAGTGGCTACACCTTC. Translated, it gives CASSPWTGSSGYTF.

The J gene is TRBJ1-2, the V gene TRBV28, with 11 bases matching TRBD1. The V gene end was trimmed by 6 bases and the J gene end by 3 bases; junction bases not matched to a gene: 6. Germline V gives CDR1 MDHEN, CDR2 SYDVKM. The CDR3 contains 15 residues. The CDR3 DNA reads as TGTGCCAGCAGGGGGACAGGGGGGGAGGACTATGGCTACACCTTC. Encoded protein: CASRGTGGEDYGYTF.

Written as DNA, the CDR3 is TGTGCCAGTAGTGCTCGGACAAACCTGAACACTGAAGCTTTCTTT. As protein: CASSARTNLNTEAFF. The chain uses TRBV19 and TRBJ1-1, with TRBD1 as a possible D gene (5 bases). V dropped 5 bases and J dropped 0 bases, with 13 bases sitting between them. This CDR3 contains 15 residues. CDR1 and CDR2 (germline): LNHDA, SQIVND (reference sequence).

This chain connects TRBV5-4 to TRBJ1-2; TRBD1 might be the D (5 bases). V lost 5 bases and J lost 2, with 13 bases in between. The CDR3 sequence is 14 residues long. Germline-derived CDR1 and CDR2 are SGHNT and YYREEE (reference sequence). CDR3 bases: TGTGCCAGCAGGGCCGGGACTGAAAACTATGGCTACACCTTC. This codes for CASRAGTENYGYTF.

The chain recombines TRBV5-5 with TRBJ1-2; D remains unclear. Germline V gene sequence: CDR1 SGHKS, CDR2 YYEKEE (reference sequence). Trimming took 4 bases from V and 12 from J, leaving 16 bases between them. The CDR3 contains 12 residues. The CDR3 nucleotides are TGTGCCAGCAGCGGCCGGGAGCCGGGGAACACCTTC. This codes for CASSGREPGNTF.

This clone was seen a few times. The chain uses TRBV3-1 (or the pseudogene TRBV3-2) and TRBJ1-2; 7 bases align to TRBD1. V lost 4 bases and J lost 4; bases outside the gene matches: 3. Germline V gene sequence: CDR1 LGHDT, CDR2 YNNKEL (reference sequence). The CDR3 sequence is 13 residues long. For the CDR3, the DNA is TGTGCCAGCAGCCCGGGACAGATCTATGGCTACACCTTC. Translation gives CASSPGQIYGYTF.

The chain joins TRBV7-2 to TRBJ1-6, with D perhaps matching TRBD1 (6 bases). This CDR3 comprises 15 residues. V was cut by 5 bases and J by 1 base, with 9 bases left in between. Germline V gene lookup returns CDR1 SGHTA and CDR2 FQGNSA. CDR3 DNA: TGTGCCAGCAGCCTGGACAGTTCCTATAATTCACCCCTCCACTTT. Translating it yields CASSLDSSYNSPLHF.

CDR3 loop: CASSSNPGQGYEQYF. CDR3 nucleotide sequence: TGCGCCAGCAGCTCCAACCCGGGACAGGGCTACGAGCAGTACTTC. The chain is built from TRBV5-1 and TRBJ2-7, with TRBD1 matching over 9 bases. The CDR3 is 15 residues long. J lost 3 bases, V lost 3 bases, and 7 bases had no gene match. The V gene's germline CDR1 is SGHRS and CDR2 YFSETQ.

The chain employs TRBV2 and TRBJ2-7; 8 nucleotides align to TRBD1. The CDR3 sequence is 16 residues long. Germline V gene lookup returns CDR1 SNHLY and CDR2 FYNNEI. The ends lost 5 bases at V and 6 bases at J; junction bases unmatched: 15. The chain's CDR3 is CASSTRDRPTGSEQYF. As DNA, the CDR3 is TGTGCCAGCAGTACCCGGGACAGGCCAACTGGGTCCGAGCAGTACTTC.

V is TRBV5-1 and J is TRBJ1-1; tentative D call: TRBD1 (5 bases). The length of the CDR3 is 15 residues. V was shortened by 5 bases and J by 1 base, with 15 bases between the two germline ends. CDR1 and CDR2 (germline): SGHRS, YFSETQ. The CDR3 region has the DNA TGCGCCAGCAGACCCGACAGTAATACGAACACTGAAGCTTTCTTT. Translating gives CASRPDSNTNTEAFF. The full variable domain, in which reference TRBV5-1 and TRBJ1-1 provide the parts outside the CDR3, is KAGVTQTPRYLIKTRGQQVTLSCSPISGHRSVSWYQQTPGQGLQFLFEYFSETQRNKGNFPGRFSGRQFSNSRSEMNVSTLELGDSALYLCASRPDSNTNTEAFFGQGTRLTVV.

The chain combines TRBV11-2 with TRBJ1-1; D remains ambiguous. CDR1 and CDR2 (germline): SGHAT, FQNNGV. CDR3 length: 18 amino acids. V shed 4 bases and J shed 4 bases, with 25 bases lying between them. The chain's CDR3 is CASSSTPGNRRRVTEAFF. The CDR3 DNA reads TGTGCCAGCAGCTCAACCCCCGGGAACAGAAGGAGGGTCACTGAAGCTTTCTTT.

Here the CDR3 DNA reads TGCAGTATCGTCCAGGGAAATTCCCAGTACTTC. Encoded protein: CSIVQGNSQYF. The chain has TRBV20-1 and TRBJ2-5; a possible D gene is TRBD1 (5 bases). The ends were cut back, 8 bases at V and 9 bases at J, with 16 bases in the middle. Germline-derived CDR1 and CDR2 are DFQATT and SNEGSKA (reference sequence). The length of the CDR3 is 11 residues.